Below are 32 T cell receptor beta chains sequenced from a single sample in a study of shared clonotypes between healthy human individuals. Only in-frame clones appear in the TCRdb table, and some are missing; sequencing was by immunoSEQ multiplex PCR. The table shows approximately 980,000 clones, with 70% to 85% occurring only once. Sequenced: memory CD4+ T cells sorted from blood. The subset was: CD45RA-negative fraction. The source of these receptors is a man between 18 and 29 years old in good health.

The chain employs TRBV7-2 and TRBJ1-3; 9 bases are a match to TRBD1. The CDR3 consists of 14 residues. CDR1 and CDR2 from the germline V gene are SGHTA and FQGNSA. V lost 4 bases to trimming and J lost 7 bases; unmatched junction nucleotides: 5. This CDR3 reads CASSSGQGANTIYF. CDR3 nucleotides: TGTGCCAGCAGCTCGGGACAGGGTGCGAACACCATATATTTT. The whole variable domain, filled in from reference TRBV7-2 and TRBJ1-3, reads GAGVSQSPSNKVTEKGKDVELRCDPISGHTALYWYRQSLGQGLEFLIYFQGNSAPDKSGLPSDRFSAERTGGSVSTLTIQRTQQEDSAVYLCASSSGQGANTIYFGEGSWLTVV.

The chain joins TRBV29-1 to TRBJ1-1; D is unresolved. With 6 bases removed from V and 6 bases from J, the gap between germline ends came to 14 bases. CDR1 is SQVTM and CDR2 is ANQGSEA in the germline V gene. The CDR3 is 12 residues long. The CDR3 loop reads CSVHKGRAEAFF. Written as DNA, the CDR3 is TGCAGCGTCCACAAGGGTAGGGCTGAAGCTTTCTTT.

With regard to this clone: Within the sample, other DNA sequences also encode this same CDR3. The chain recombines TRBV7-3 with TRBJ2-3; D possibly corresponds to TRBD2 (6 bases). CDR3 length: 13 residues. The ends were cut back, 5 bases at V and 6 bases at J, with 12 bases in the middle. Germline values: CDR1 SGHTA, CDR2 FQGTGA. CDR3 nucleotides: TGTGCCAGCAGCCCCAATGGGGGGGATACGCAGTATTTT. Residues: CASSPNGGDTQYF.

This chain joins TRBV5-1 and TRBJ1-1; D is uncertain. The CDR3 covers 14 residues. Germline V gene data show CDR1 as SGHRS and CDR2 as YFSETQ. V lost 0 bases to trimming and J lost 6 bases, with 12 bases between them. The CDR3 sequence: CASSLESGPAEAFF. CDR3 bases: TGCGCCAGCAGCTTGGAATCTGGACCAGCTGAAGCTTTCTTT.

There are a few counts of this clone. The chain has TRBV29-1 and TRBJ2-3; D possibly matches TRBD1 or TRBD2 (6 bases each). Germline-derived CDR1 and CDR2 are SQVTM and ANQGSEA. This CDR3 spans 14 amino acids. The germline V and J ends were trimmed by 5 bases and 6 bases, with 18 bases remaining between them. This chain's CDR3 is CSVPSGGGADTQYF. The CDR3 nucleotides are TGCAGCGTTCCGTCCGGGGGCGGGGCCGATACGCAGTATTTT.

This clone was detected ten times or more. The genes are TRBV7-3 and TRBJ2-2; 8 nucleotides match TRBD1. Losses at the gene ends were 5 bases for V and 3 bases for J; bases not matched to a gene: 14. Germline V lookup: CDR1 SGHTA, CDR2 FQGTGA. The CDR3 runs to 18 residues. The CDR3 nucleotides are TGTGCCAGCAGCATTATTGCCTCAGGGGGCAGGTACACCGGGGAGCTGTTTTTT. Residues: CASSIIASGGRYTGELFF.

To note about this clone: Distinct nucleotide sequences in the sample also encode this CDR3. The chain links TRBV18 to TRBJ1-1; D is uncertain. The CDR3 runs 13 residues. Looked up from germline, CDR1 is KGHSH and CDR2 is LQKENI. Trimming removed 3 bases from V and 1 base from J, with 6 bases in between. Written as DNA, the CDR3 is TGTGCCAGCTCACCCGGGAGGAACACTGAAGCTTTCTTT. Its protein is CASSPGRNTEAFF.

This clone was detected many times. The CDR3 region has the DNA TGTGCCATCAGTAACTCGGGCAGCGTTAATCAGCCCCAGCATTTT. It translates to CAISNSGSVNQPQHF. The chain joins TRBV10-3 to TRBJ1-5; D unclear. The CDR3 loop spans 15 amino acids. CDR1 is ENHRY and CDR2 is SYGVKD in the germline V gene. Trimming took off 5 bases at V and 4 bases at J, with 15 bases between the two ends.

This chain connects TRBV18 to TRBJ1-1; no clear D gene. The ends were cut back, 2 bases at V and 5 bases at J, with 12 bases in the middle. Germline V gene lookup returns CDR1 KGHSH and CDR2 LQKENI. The CDR3 is 14 amino acids. Here the CDR3 DNA reads TGTGCCAGCTCACCAACGGAATTGGGAACTGAAGCTTTCTTT. It encodes CASSPTELGTEAFF.

Concerning this clone itself: A much bigger clone sits one base away, suggesting this may be a read error. This CDR3 is also generated by other DNA sequences in the sample. The J gene is TRBJ2-7, the V gene TRBV30; a weak D match, TRBD2 (5 bases). This CDR3 is built from 12 residues. Per the germline V gene, CDR1 is GTSNPN and CDR2 is SVGIG (reference sequence). Here the CDR3 reads CAWSGRVGEQYF. DNA of the CDR3: TGTGCCTGGAGTGGACGAGTGGGAGAGCAATACTTC.

The rearrangement joins TRBV30 to TRBJ1-6; D gene uncertain. Per the germline V gene, CDR1 is GTSNPN and CDR2 is SVGIG (reference sequence). The length of the CDR3 is 15 residues. Trimming pared 3 bases from V and 10 bases from J, leaving 19 bases between. CDR3 in DNA: TGTGCCTGGAGCCAATCGCTGGGTTTGTTATCACCCCTCCACTTT. Translation: CAWSQSLGLLSPLHF.

This clone was seen more than once but under ten times. The CDR3 here is CASSFNWDSLGSGNTIYF. CDR3 sequence (DNA): TGTGCCAGCAGTTTTAACTGGGACAGCTTAGGTTCTGGAAACACCATATATTTT. The chain couples TRBV27 to TRBJ1-3, with 7 nucleotides matching TRBD1. Looked up from germline, CDR1 is MNHEY and CDR2 is SMNVEV (reference sequence). The CDR3 sequence is 18 residues long. V shed 3 bases, J shed 1 base, and the junction held 12 bases outside the gene matches.

This rearrangement joins TRBV15 to TRBJ1-2; D perhaps matches TRBD1 (6 bases). Between the trimmed V and J ends, which lost 1 base and 8 bases, there was a span of 17 bases. There are 15 residues in the CDR3. Germline loops: CDR1 LNHNV, CDR2 YYDKDF (reference sequence). The DNA for the CDR3 is TGTGCCACCAGCAGAGCCGAAACAGGGAGGGCGGGCTACACCTTC. This gives the protein CATSRAETGRAGYTF.

The chain is built from TRBV28 and TRBJ1-4; no firm D call. Trimming removed 5 bases at V and 4 bases at J, with 17 bases between. Germline CDR1 MDHEN, CDR2 SYDVKM. This CDR3 has 16 residues. CDR3 loop: CASSPLKGGDNEKLFF. CDR3 DNA: TGTGCCAGCAGTCCACTGAAGGGTGGGGATAATGAAAAACTGTTTTTT.

The chain has TRBV9 and TRBJ2-5; 8 nucleotides agree with TRBD1. From germline, CDR1 is SGDLS and CDR2 YYNGEE. J lost 2 bases, V lost 4 bases, and 7 bases had no gene match. The CDR3 is 15 amino acids. The CDR3 nucleotides are TGTGCCAGCAGCACTCGACAGGGGACTCAAGAGACCCAGTACTTC. It encodes CASSTRQGTQETQYF.

The chain employs TRBV7-9 and TRBJ2-4; D unclear. The CDR3 is made up of 15 amino acids. With 5 bases removed from V and 0 bases from J, the gap between germline ends came to 11 bases. CDR1 and CDR2 from the germline V gene are SEHNR and FQNEAQ (reference sequence). The CDR3: CASSHGDVAKNIQYF. CDR3 sequence (DNA): TGTGCCAGCAGCCATGGAGATGTAGCCAAAAACATTCAGTACTTC.

J is TRBJ1-1 and V is TRBV18; maybe TRBD1 (5 bases). With 2 bases removed from V and 3 bases from J, the gap between germline ends came to 10 bases. Germline assignment: CDR1 KGHSH and CDR2 LQKENI. The CDR3 extends over 14 amino acids. CDR3 sequence (DNA): TGTGCCAGCTCACCAATTTTGGGGGACACTGAAGCTTTCTTT. Its protein is CASSPILGDTEAFF.

This clone was found a few times. The chain links TRBV7-2 to TRBJ1-3; D is unclear. CDR3 length equals 12 residues. Trimming cost V 1 base and J 3 bases, with 1 base left between them. The germline V gene encodes CDR1 SGHTA and CDR2 FQGNSA. CDR3 DNA sequence: TGTGCCAGCAGCTTAGTTGGAAACACCATATATTTT. This gives the protein CASSLVGNTIYF.

The chain uses TRBV19 and TRBJ2-2; D uncertain. Trimming shortened V by 5 bases and J by 0 bases, and 19 bases separated the two germline ends. The CDR3 extends over 18 amino acids. The germline V gene has CDR1 LNHDA and CDR2 SQIVND (reference sequence). The CDR3 coding sequence is TGTGCCAGTAGTCTGGCGTACAGACAATACGCGAACACCGGGGAGCTGTTTTTT. This gives the protein CASSLAYRQYANTGELFF.

The rearrangement links TRBV27 to TRBJ2-2, with 8 bases that match TRBD2. The germline V gene encodes CDR1 MNHEY and CDR2 SMNVEV (reference sequence). V gave up 7 bases and J gave up 1 base; unmatched junction bases: 11. CDR3 length: 17 residues. The CDR3 protein is CASNPYALAGNTGELFF. The CDR3 nucleotides read TGTGCCAGCAACCCGTACGCCCTAGCGGGGAACACCGGGGAGCTGTTTTTT.

This clone came up once. The chain joins TRBV2 to TRBJ1-1, with 9 positions matching TRBD1. V dropped 7 bases and J dropped 4; count of bases not matched to a gene: 13. CDR1 is SNHLY and CDR2 is FYNNEI in the germline V gene. CDR3 length: 16 amino acids. The CDR3: CASTTSPQGAGTEAFF. The CDR3 nucleotides are TGTGCCAGCACCACCTCCCCACAGGGGGCGGGCACTGAAGCTTTCTTT.

This clone appeared a few times. Other DNA sequences from this sample encode an identical CDR3 as well. This rearrangement joins TRBV6-5 to TRBJ1-2; tentatively, D is TRBD1 (6 bases). CDR3 length: 13 amino acids. Germline V lookup: CDR1 MNHEY, CDR2 SVGAGI. With 2 bases removed from V and 3 bases from J, the gap between germline ends came to 7 bases. The CDR3 DNA reads as TGTGCCAGCAGTTACCCAGGGGACTATGGCTACACCTTC. It codes for CASSYPGDYGYTF.

This rearrangement joins TRBV29-1 to TRBJ1-1; 9 nucleotides agree with TRBD1. There are 14 residues in the CDR3. CDR1 and CDR2 from the germline V gene are SQVTM and ANQGSEA. The junction had 6 bases not matched to a gene; V was cut back by 1 base and J by 6 bases. CDR3 in amino acids: CSVEGQGGTAEAFF. CDR3 DNA: TGCAGCGTTGAAGGACAGGGGGGAACGGCTGAAGCTTTCTTT.

The rearrangement links TRBV5-8 to TRBJ2-7; 7 nucleotides align to TRBD2. Trimming removed 3 bases from V and 5 bases from J; junction bases left unmatched: 5. Germline loops: CDR1 SGHTS, CDR2 YDEGEE. The CDR3 contains 13 residues. In nucleotides, the CDR3 is TGTGCCAGCAGCTCGTGGGAGGGTAACGAGCAGTACTTC. Translating it yields CASSSWEGNEQYF.

J is TRBJ1-2 and V is TRBV27, with D possibly being TRBD1 (6 bases). The V end lost 2 bases, the J end lost 4 bases, and 11 bases lay between the germline ends. CDR1 is MNHEY, CDR2 SMNVEV, per germline (reference sequence). The CDR3 is made up of 14 amino acids. The CDR3 nucleotides are TGTGCCAGCAGTTTACACAGGGAGGGCTATGGCTACACCTTC. This sequence encodes CASSLHREGYGYTF.

The rearrangement links TRBV10-3 to TRBJ1-2, with 7 bases identical to TRBD1. The germline V gene encodes CDR1 ENHRY and CDR2 SYGVKD. The CDR3 extends over 15 amino acids. V was clipped by 0 bases and J by 6 bases; unmatched bases: 7. CDR3 bases: TGTGCCATCAGTGAGTCGGGACAGACCTCCGATGGCTACACCTTC. It codes for CAISESGQTSDGYTF.

There are a few counts of this clone. V usage is TRBV5-3 and J usage is TRBJ2-6, with D perhaps given as TRBD1 or TRBD2 (5 bases each). TRBV5-3 is identified as an open reading frame with a role that is uncertain. The CDR3 spans 15 residues. V lost 5 bases, J lost 2 bases, and 11 bases lay in between. CDR3 sequence (DNA): TGTGCCAGAAGTTACCGAGGGGCTGGGGCCAACGTCCTGACTTTC. Residues: CARSYRGAGANVLTF.

A note on this clone: The sample contains more than one DNA sequence encoding this CDR3. The rearrangement uses TRBV19 and TRBJ1-1; D is uncertain. Deletions cut 1 base from V and 2 bases from J, with 8 bases between. Germline CDR1 is LNHDA and CDR2 is SQIVND (reference sequence). This CDR3 spans 14 amino acids. The CDR3 region is CASSIARGNTEAFF. Here the CDR3 DNA reads TGTGCCAGTAGTATAGCACGGGGAAACACTGAAGCTTTCTTT.

The chain uses TRBV7-6 and TRBJ1-1; D is uncertain. This CDR3 contains 13 residues. Germline assignment: CDR1 SGHVS and CDR2 FNYEAQ. Between the trimmed V and J ends, which lost 6 bases and 3 bases, there was a span of 11 bases. CDR3 coding DNA: TGTGCCAGCAGTTATACATATGACACTGAAGCTTTCTTT. Amino acids: CASSYTYDTEAFF.

This rearrangement joins TRBV19 to TRBJ2-2; unclear D gene. Trimming took off 6 bases at V and 0 bases at J, with 8 bases between the two ends. The CDR3 contains 14 residues. The germline CDR1 and CDR2 sequences are LNHDA and SQIVND (reference sequence). CDR3 loop: CASRSGSNTGELFF. CDR3 nucleotide sequence: TGTGCCAGTAGGTCAGGATCGAACACCGGGGAGCTGTTTTTT.

This clone was seen a single time. This sequence joins TRBV19 and TRBJ1-5; TRBD1 might be the D (6 bases). Germline lookup yields CDR1 LNHDA and CDR2 SQIVND (reference sequence). Trimming stripped 4 bases from V and 4 bases from J, with 11 bases between. The CDR3 is made up of 14 amino acids. The CDR3 DNA sequence: TGTGCCAGTAGTACTTCAGGGACAAATCAGCCCCAGCATTTT. Its protein is CASSTSGTNQPQHF.

This chain connects TRBV6-1 to TRBJ2-5; D is tentatively TRBD1 or TRBD2 (5 bases each). Germline assignment: CDR1 MNHNS and CDR2 SASEGT. V shed 7 bases and J shed 2 bases, with 14 bases lying between them. The CDR3 covers 14 residues. CDR3 nucleotides: TGTGCCAGCAACCCTGGGGGACCTCAAGAGACCCAGTACTTC. Amino acid sequence: CASNPGGPQETQYF.